A single sample is the source of the 15 T cell receptor beta chains below, sequenced in a study of control samples from healthy donors and cancer patients (dated by TCRdb to 2019 to 2021). The library came from the immunoSEQ multiplex PCR assay. TCRdb holds this immuneACCESS table with in-frame rearrangements only. Some clones are missing; in checked studies, unresolved V genes explain under half, and the rest has no known cause. For this sample there are fewer than 200,000 clones; roughly 90% appear just once. The leading ten clones occupy approximately 1.5% of the sample. The sequenced material came from blood. The receptors were gathered from a woman aged 45-65 years in good health.

The chain joins TRBV5-1 to TRBJ1-5; 9 bases are shared with TRBD1. The CDR3 is 15 residues long. Germline assignment: CDR1 SGHRS and CDR2 YFSETQ. The V gene end was trimmed by 3 bases and the J gene end by 7 bases; junction bases not matched to a gene: 8. In DNA, the CDR3 is TGCGCCAGCAGCTCGGGACAGGGCCCCGGGCAGCCCCAGCATTTT. Its protein is CASSSGQGPGQPQHF.

The V call is TRBV28, the J call TRBJ1-2; D not certain. Between the trimmed V and J ends, which lost 8 bases and 6 bases, there was a span of 19 bases. The CDR3 runs 14 residues. Germline V gene data show CDR1 as MDHEN and CDR2 as SYDVKM. This CDR3 is CASGYPLGVDGYTF. CDR3 coding DNA: TGTGCCAGCGGGTATCCCCTTGGGGTGGATGGCTACACCTTC.

The chain has TRBV18 and TRBJ1-1, with TRBD1 identical over 8 bases. Germline lookup yields CDR1 KGHSH and CDR2 LQKENI. This CDR3 comprises 14 residues. Unmatched junction bases numbered 6, after V lost 5 bases and J lost 4 bases. The CDR3 bases are TGTGCCAGCTCAGCAGGGGGCTCGGGCACTGAAGCTTTCTTT. Translated: CASSAGGSGTEAFF.

This clone is a singleton in its sample. The chain combines TRBV2 with TRBJ1-2; 9 bases are shared with TRBD1. The CDR3 length is 14 residues. V gave up 2 bases and J gave up 10 bases; unmatched junction bases: 8. CDR1 is SNHLY, CDR2 FYNNEI, per germline. The CDR3 loop is CASSEIGTGSVYTF. CDR3 DNA: TGTGCCAGCAGTGAAATCGGGACAGGGTCGGTCTACACCTTC.

The CDR3 here is CATLLTSGHEQFF. The CDR3 DNA sequence: TGTGCCACCCTCCTGACTAGCGGGCATGAGCAGTTCTTC. The chain employs TRBV2 and TRBJ2-1; the match to TRBD2 covers 10 bases. The CDR3 is made up of 13 amino acids. CDR1 and CDR2 from the germline V gene are SNHLY and FYNNEI. With 10 bases clipped from V and 8 bases from J, the junction kept 8 bases outside the gene matches.

This clone was found once. CDR3 amino acids: CASSQDTSGGGYNEQFF. CDR3 sequence (DNA): TGCGCCAGCAGCCAAGATACTAGCGGGGGAGGTTACAATGAGCAGTTCTTC. The V gene is TRBV4-3, the J gene TRBJ2-1; 11 nucleotides line up with TRBD2. The CDR3 is 17 residues long. J lost 4 bases, V lost 0 bases, and 5 bases had no gene match. Looked up from germline, CDR1 is LGHNA and CDR2 is YSLEER.

The V gene is TRBV28, the J gene TRBJ2-7; 9 bases fit TRBD1. Per germline, CDR1 MDHEN and CDR2 SYDVKM. The CDR3 consists of 15 residues. The J segment lost 5 bases and the V segment lost 7 bases, leaving 12 bases of the junction unmatched. CDR3 nucleotide sequence: TGTGCCAGCATTTCTCCCGGGACAGGGCGCCACGAGCAGTACTTC. Translation gives CASISPGTGRHEQYF.

The V and J genes are TRBV10-3 and TRBJ1-1; D not certain. The CDR3 runs 13 residues. Per germline, CDR1 ENHRY and CDR2 SYGVKD. The V gene lost 0 bases and the J gene lost 4 bases, with 6 bases spanning the gap. This CDR3 is CAISESYGTEAFF. DNA for the CDR3: TGTGCCATCAGTGAGTCGTACGGCACTGAAGCTTTCTTT.

This chain connects TRBV5-6 to TRBJ1-4; possibly TRBD1 for D (5 bases). V lost 2 bases and J 9 bases, leaving 11 bases between the germline ends. Germline V gene data show CDR1 as SGHDT and CDR2 as YYEEEE. This CDR3 has 13 amino acids. This CDR3 is CASSFGEGKKLFF. The CDR3 DNA sequence: TGTGCCAGCAGCTTCGGGGAGGGGAAAAAACTGTTTTTT.

The rearrangement links TRBV9 to TRBJ2-4; the D is unclear. V was cut by 3 bases and J by 13 bases, with 17 bases left in between. Looked up from germline, CDR1 is SGDLS and CDR2 is YYNGEE. CDR3 length: 13 amino acids. The CDR3 DNA follows: TGTGCCAGCAGCGATATGGGTGGCGGTGTCCAGTACTTC. It codes for CASSDMGGGVQYF.

This chain connects TRBV2 to TRBJ1-6; D gene unclear. Per the germline V gene, CDR1 is SNHLY and CDR2 is FYNNEI. Trimming stripped 1 base from V and 11 bases from J, with 6 bases between. The CDR3 loop spans 12 amino acids. The CDR3 protein is CASSEEVAPLHF. DNA for the CDR3: TGTGCCAGCAGTGAAGAGGTTGCACCCCTCCACTTT.

The V gene is TRBV30, the J gene TRBJ2-5, with TRBD1 as a possible D gene (5 bases). The germline CDR1 and CDR2 sequences are GTSNPN and SVGIG (reference sequence). The CDR3 has 13 amino acids. With 0 bases removed from V and 5 bases from J, the gap between germline ends came to 10 bases. CDR3 DNA: TGTGCCTGGAGTGTTCAGGGTGGGGAGACCCAGTACTTC. It encodes CAWSVQGGETQYF.

The chain links TRBV4-3 to TRBJ2-5; D is perhaps TRBD1 (6 bases). The V gene's germline CDR1 is LGHNA and CDR2 YSLEER. Trimming removed 6 bases at V and 5 bases at J, with 16 bases between. This CDR3 comprises 14 residues. CDR3 nucleotides: TGCGCCAGCAGTCCTAACAGGGATGGCGAGACCCAGTACTTC. Amino acids: CASSPNRDGETQYF.

V gene TRBV6-5 combines with J gene TRBJ2-2; 13 bases map to TRBD2. There are 15 residues in the CDR3. V was clipped by 9 bases and J by 5 bases; unmatched bases: 6. CDR1 and CDR2 (germline): MNHEY, SVGAGI. CDR3 nucleotides: TGTGCCAGTACTAGCGGGGGGGCCGGGACCGGGGAGCTGTTTTTT. It translates to CASTSGGAGTGELFF.

The rearrangement joins TRBV11-2 to TRBJ1-2, with D possibly TRBD1 on 5 matching bases. This CDR3 contains 14 residues. Germline V CDR1 and CDR2: SGHAT, FQNNGV. Trimming removed 2 bases from V and 8 bases from J, with 15 bases in between. The CDR3 DNA reads as TGTGCCAGCAGCTTATACGCAGGGTCCGGCGGCTACACCTTC. Its translation is CASSLYAGSGGYTF. The full variable domain, with the rest looked up from reference TRBV11-2 and TRBJ1-2, is EAGVAQSPRYKIIEKRQSVAFWCNPISGHATLYWYQQILGQGPKLLIQFQNNGVVDDSQLPKDRFSAERLKGVDSTLKIQPAKLEDSAVYLCASSLYAGSGGYTFGSGTRLTVV.